The T cell receptor beta chain described here comes from a study of cytomegalovirus exposure and HLA in healthy donors. Study overall: Genotyping of under 500 donors showed that roughly 80% belonged to the Caucasian-associated ancestry cluster. Study-level points and caveats: The classifier reportedly diagnosed cytomegalovirus status with high sensitivity and specificity.

While unrecorded immune exposures were likely, the donors were nominally healthy when sampled. Note on this clone: Antigen: not known.

The PCR contained 60 Vbeta and 13 Jbeta primers. TCRdb's copy holds only in-frame clones and misses some; the assay was immunoSEQ multiplex PCR. The top ten clones hold around 4.3% of a sample with about 90,000 clones, over 65% of them seen once. This CDR3 is built from 15 residues. Looked up from germline, CDR1 is LNHDA and CDR2 is SQIVND (reference sequence). The junction had 8 bases not matched to a gene; V was cut back by 3 bases and J by 3 bases. The genes are TRBV19 and TRBJ2-7; TRBD2 matches 7 bases. Sequenced input: PBMCs. The origin of this receptor is a woman between 35 and 50 years old in good health and CMV-seropositive. The CDR3 spells CASSIPGRARYEQYF. DNA for the CDR3: TGTGCCAGTAGTATTCCGGGGAGGGCCCGCTACGAGCAGTACTTC.